These 27 T cell receptor beta chains originate from one sample sequenced in a study of technical replicates of blood from a handful of donors (dated by TCRdb to 2016 to 2017). The library was made by the immunoSEQ multiplex PCR assay. What TCRdb holds here is the immuneACCESS table cut down to in-frame rearrangements. Part of the clones is not present; checked against another copy, under half of the missing clones reflect an unresolved V gene, and the others are unexplained. The sample table contains 60,000 to 85,000 clones; only one count was recorded for 85% to 95% of them. In total, the top ten clones hold approximately 0.4% of the sample. The sequenced sample consisted of T cells isolated from PBMCs. All receptors derive from a human donor in good health.

The chain uses TRBV4-3 and TRBJ1-5; unclear D gene. The CDR3 length is 13 residues. In germline, CDR1 is LGHNA, CDR2 YSLEER. Trimming cost V 5 bases and J 5 bases, with 10 bases left between them. The CDR3 DNA is TGCGCCAGCAGCTACAACAGATATCAGCCCCAGCATTTT. Encoded protein: CASSYNRYQPQHF.

The V gene is TRBV5-1, the J gene TRBJ1-5; D not resolved. The CDR3 totals 16 residues. V was cut by 2 bases and J by 4 bases, with 16 bases left in between. The V gene's germline CDR1 is SGHRS and CDR2 YFSETQ. The CDR3 DNA is TGCGCCAGCAGCTTTTTTTTCCGGGAGCTTAATCAGCCCCAGCATTTT. Translation: CASSFFFRELNQPQHF.

As for this clone: Other DNA sequences within the sample encode an identical CDR3. The chain recombines TRBV9 with TRBJ1-2; TRBD1 aligns across 7 bases. After removal of 3 bases from V and 4 bases from J, the junction contained 3 bases not matched to a gene. This CDR3 spans 13 amino acids. CDR1 is SGDLS and CDR2 is YYNGEE in the germline V gene. The CDR3 region is CASSGQGSYGYTF. CDR3 coding DNA: TGTGCCAGCAGCGGACAGGGATCCTATGGCTACACCTTC. Based on the CDR3 plus reference TRBV9 and TRBJ1-2, the full variable domain is DSGVTQTPKHLITATGQRVTLRCSPRSGDLSVYWYQQSLDQGLQFLIQYYNGEERAKGNILERFSAQQFPDLHSELNLSSLELGDSALYFCASSGQGSYGYTFGSGTRLTVV.

This clone was counted once. This sequence joins TRBV2 and TRBJ2-3; maybe TRBD1 (6 bases). V dropped 1 base and J dropped 3 bases, with 8 bases sitting between them. Germline loops: CDR1 SNHLY, CDR2 FYNNEI. The CDR3 runs 14 residues. The CDR3 region is CASSEETGTDTQYF. CDR3 nucleotide sequence: TGTGCCAGCAGTGAAGAAACAGGGACAGATACGCAGTATTTT.

The chain is built from TRBV6-5 and TRBJ1-2; no clear D. Trimming shortened V by 6 bases and J by 4 bases, and 9 bases separated the two germline ends. CDR3 length: 12 residues. The germline CDR1 and CDR2 sequences are MNHEY and SVGAGI. The CDR3 loop is CASRPPGYGYTF. The CDR3 DNA sequence: TGTGCCAGCAGGCCCCCAGGCTATGGCTACACCTTC.

This chain links TRBV6-1 with TRBJ2-2, with D unresolved. The V gene lost 5 bases and the J gene lost 6 bases, with 16 bases spanning the gap. CDR3 length equals 15 residues. Germline V lookup: CDR1 MNHNS, CDR2 SASEGT. The CDR3 sequence: CASSRPSTVPGELFF. For the CDR3, the DNA is TGTGCCAGCAGTCGCCCCTCGACTGTCCCCGGGGAGCTGTTTTTT.

The sample holds one count of this clone. The V call is TRBV19, the J call TRBJ1-4; no reliable D call. Germline V CDR1 and CDR2: LNHDA, SQIVND (reference sequence). The CDR3 totals 13 residues. Deletions cut 6 bases from V and 8 bases from J, with 13 bases between. The CDR3 region has the DNA TGTGCCAGTAGGTCGGGAGAAGTAGAAAAACTGTTTTTT. Its translation is CASRSGEVEKLFF.

The CDR3 region has the DNA TGTGCCAGCAGCTTAGAACTAGCGGGAGGGTATGGTGGGAAAGAGACCCAGTACTTC. Protein: CASSLELAGGYGGKETQYF. V usage is TRBV11-2 and J usage is TRBJ2-5, with 13 bases lining up with TRBD2. The CDR3 contains 19 residues. The V segment lost 0 bases and the J segment 3 bases; nucleotides outside the gene matches: 10. Germline V gene sequence: CDR1 SGHAT, CDR2 FQNNGV.

The chain uses TRBV7-2 and TRBJ2-1, with 11 nucleotides matching TRBD2. Per the germline V gene, CDR1 is SGHTA and CDR2 is FQGNSA. CDR3 length: 17 residues. V lost 7 bases and J lost 7; bases outside the gene matches: 15. The CDR3 loop is CASIPVGVRTSGNEQFF. CDR3 nucleotide sequence: TGTGCCAGCATCCCAGTGGGAGTCAGGACTAGCGGGAATGAGCAGTTCTTC. The whole variable domain, remainder taken from reference TRBV7-2 and TRBJ2-1, is GAGVSQSPSNKVTEKGKDVELRCDPISGHTALYWYRQSLGQGLEFLIYFQGNSAPDKSGLPSDRFSAERTGGSVSTLTIQRTQQEDSAVYLCASIPVGVRTSGNEQFFGPGTRLTVL.

About this clone itself: A read error may account for a junction end that differs from germline. The chain joins TRBV29-1 to TRBJ1-2, with 7 positions matching TRBD1. Germline CDR1 reads SQVTM; CDR2 reads ANQGSEA. The CDR3 runs to 14 residues. The CDR3 protein is CSVEDRVWGYGYTF. CDR3 nucleotide sequence: TGCAGCGTGGAAGACAGGGTTTGGGGCTATGGCTACACCTTC.

The chain combines TRBV7-9 with TRBJ2-1; D is undetermined. V was shortened by 3 bases and J by 8 bases, with 8 bases between the two germline ends. Looked up from germline, CDR1 is SEHNR and CDR2 is FQNEAQ (reference sequence). This CDR3 spans 12 amino acids. The chain's CDR3 is CASSLGQDEQFF. The CDR3 nucleotides are TGTGCCAGCAGCTTGGGTCAGGATGAGCAGTTCTTC.

This clone was counted a few times. The gene calls are TRBV15 and TRBJ2-2; 8 nucleotides agree with TRBD1. V lost 5 bases to trimming and J lost 5 bases; unmatched junction nucleotides: 4. The length of the CDR3 is 14 residues. CDR1 LNHNV and CDR2 YYDKDF come from the germline V gene (reference sequence). CDR3 region: CATSSGGGTGELFF. CDR3 nucleotide sequence: TGTGCCACCAGCTCAGGGGGCGGGACCGGGGAGCTGTTTTTT.

The chain combines TRBV30 with TRBJ2-5; maybe TRBD1 (6 bases). The CDR3 contains 14 residues. Germline V gene data show CDR1 as GTSNPN and CDR2 as SVGIG (reference sequence). With 0 bases removed from V and 4 bases from J, the gap between germline ends came to 12 bases. CDR3 residues: CAWSVWQGRETQYF. DNA for the CDR3: TGTGCCTGGAGTGTTTGGCAGGGGCGAGAGACCCAGTACTTC.

This clone was seen just once. V is TRBV5-4 and J is TRBJ2-7; no definite D call. Germline assignment: CDR1 SGHNT and CDR2 YYREEE (reference sequence). V gave up 4 bases and J gave up 4 bases, with 15 bases separating them. CDR3 length: 14 residues. The CDR3, as DNA: TGTGCCAGCAGCCGTGCCCCGACCAGGTACGAGCAGTACTTC. Its translation: CASSRAPTRYEQYF.

V and J are TRBV5-4 and TRBJ1-3; D ambiguous. The length of the CDR3 is 14 residues. Trimming pared 1 base from V and 0 bases from J, leaving 5 bases between. The germline V gene encodes CDR1 SGHNT and CDR2 YYREEE (reference sequence). The CDR3 reads CASSLYNSGNTIYF. In nucleotides, the CDR3 is TGTGCCAGCAGCTTGTATAACTCTGGAAACACCATATATTTT.

The chain links TRBV4-3 to TRBJ1-2, with D possibly being TRBD1 (6 bases). Per germline, CDR1 LGHNA and CDR2 YSLEER. The V end lost 4 bases, the J end lost 8 bases, and 23 bases lay between the germline ends. The CDR3 covers 16 residues. DNA for the CDR3: TGCGCCAGCAGCCTAGTCCACCCCGCAGGGGCAGAGGGCTACACCTTC. Its protein is CASSLVHPAGAEGYTF.

The chain employs TRBV11-1 and TRBJ2-5; tentatively, D is TRBD2 (6 bases). Per germline, CDR1 SGHAT and CDR2 FQDESV (reference sequence). This CDR3 region has 16 residues. V was pared by 3 bases and J by 5 bases, with 19 bases between. The CDR3 sequence: CASSFTGTPTLETQYF. CDR3 nucleotides: TGTGCCAGCAGCTTCACCGGGACTCCGACCTTGGAGACCCAGTACTTC.

The DNA of the CDR3 is TGCAGCGTTGATACAGGTTACACCGGGGAGCTGTTTTTT. This translates into CSVDTGYTGELFF. The chain links TRBV29-1 to TRBJ2-2, with D possibly being TRBD1 (5 bases). Germline V gives CDR1 SQVTM, CDR2 ANQGSEA. V dropped 3 bases and J dropped 3 bases, with 8 bases sitting between them. CDR3 length: 13 residues.

V is TRBV19 and J is TRBJ2-1, with TRBD2 matching 10 bases. There are 16 residues in the CDR3. The trim removed 2 bases at V and 4 bases at J, leaving 5 bases unmatched. Germline values: CDR1 LNHDA, CDR2 SQIVND (reference sequence). CDR3 coding DNA: TGTGCCAGTAGTATAAGCGGGGGGGGACCATACAATGAGCAGTTCTTC. Translating it yields CASSISGGGPYNEQFF.

This chain joins TRBV5-1 and TRBJ2-1; D call uncertain. From germline, CDR1 is SGHRS and CDR2 YFSETQ. Trimming removed 5 bases from V and 0 bases from J, with 9 bases in between. The length of the CDR3 is 14 residues. CDR3 nucleotide sequence: TGCGCCAGCAGTTTAAGGAGCTCCTACAATGAGCAGTTCTTC. Translation gives CASSLRSSYNEQFF.

This chain uses TRBV4-1 with TRBJ1-1; 8 bases fit TRBD1. Germline loops: CDR1 MGHRA, CDR2 YSYEKL. J lost 4 bases, V lost 9 bases, and 7 bases had no gene match. The CDR3 spans 13 residues. In DNA form, the CDR3 reads TGCGCCAGTACCGGGACAGGCCTCACTGAAGCTTTCTTT. This gives the protein CASTGTGLTEAFF.

CDR3 region: CASSEQGRWGQPQHF. The CDR3, as DNA: TGTGCCAGCTCCGAACAGGGGAGGTGGGGTCAGCCCCAGCATTTT. The chain combines TRBV6-6 with TRBJ1-5, with 7 positions matching TRBD1. The V gene's germline CDR1 is MNHNY and CDR2 SVGAGI (reference sequence). This CDR3 spans 15 amino acids. V dropped 8 bases and J dropped 6; count of bases not matched to a gene: 13.

The chain carries TRBV6-6 and TRBJ1-4; no clear D. V was clipped by 2 bases and J by 10 bases, with 14 bases between them. Germline loops: CDR1 MNHNY, CDR2 SVGAGI (reference sequence). The CDR3 length is 14 residues. The chain's CDR3 is CASSYMEVGGKLFF. The CDR3 DNA reads as TGTGCCAGCAGTTACATGGAGGTGGGAGGAAAACTGTTTTTT.

This chain links TRBV2 with TRBJ1-5; tentative D call: TRBD1 (6 bases). Germline CDR1 and CDR2: SNHLY and FYNNEI. The CDR3 runs to 15 residues. V lost 4 bases and J 6 bases, leaving 16 bases between the germline ends. The CDR3 bases are TGTGCCAGCAGTGTTATGTCAGGGGTGAGTCAGCCCCAGCATTTT. It specifies CASSVMSGVSQPQHF. The entire variable domain, with the rest obtained from reference TRBV2 and TRBJ1-5, is as follows: EPEVTQTPSHQVTQMGQEVILRCVPISNHLYFYWYRQILGQKVEFLVSFYNNEISEKSEIFDDQFSVERPDGSNFTLKIRSTKLEDSAMYFCASSVMSGVSQPQHFGDGTRLSIL.

The chain is built from TRBV30 and TRBJ2-7; 9 nucleotides agree with TRBD1. Germline V gene sequence: CDR1 GTSNPN, CDR2 SVGIG (reference sequence). CDR3 length equals 16 residues. Losses at the gene ends were 3 bases for V and 4 bases for J; bases not matched to a gene: 13. CDR3 protein: CAWSGGLMTGGYEQYF. In DNA form, the CDR3 reads TGTGCCTGGAGCGGGGGGCTTATGACAGGGGGATACGAGCAGTACTTC.

DNA of the CDR3: TGTGCCAGTATACAGGGGACCGAGCAGTACTTC. The encoded protein is CASIQGTEQYF. The chain links TRBV19 to TRBJ2-7; 7 nucleotides line up with TRBD1. Germline V gene lookup returns CDR1 LNHDA and CDR2 SQIVND (reference sequence). The CDR3 length is 11 residues. V lost 7 bases and J lost 6; bases outside the gene matches: 3.

The V gene is TRBV13, the J gene TRBJ1-5; possible D gene TRBD1, 6 bases. CDR3 length equals 13 residues. V was clipped by 5 bases and J by 2 bases, with 7 bases between them. Germline V CDR1 and CDR2: PRHDT, FYEKMQ (reference sequence). The CDR3 here is CASSPGGNQPQHF. CDR3 nucleotide sequence: TGTGCCAGCAGCCCAGGGGGCAATCAGCCCCAGCATTTT.